This section outlines one T cell receptor beta chain sequence together with its context. Its antigen is as yet unknown. This sample stems from a study of PD-1 blockade in classical Hodgkin lymphoma. Notes on the study in general: Complete responders possessed baseline diversity comparable to newly diagnosed patients. Factors driving the repertoire differences, possibly disease activity or prior therapy, remain undefined.

Data came from immunoSEQ multiplex PCR; TCRdb stores just in-frame clones and leaves some out. The table has over 15,000 clones, roughly 82% seen once. Patients all relapsed after autologous stem cell transplantation, and there was variation in brentuximab vedotin exposure. CDR3 length: 15 residues. The germline V gene has CDR1 SGHTA and CDR2 FQGNSA. V shed 6 bases and J 3 bases; nucleotides not matched to a gene: 8. V and J are TRBV7-2 and TRBJ2-3; 8 positions match TRBD2. The receptor comes from a human donor with classical Hodgkin lymphoma. The material sequenced was peripheral blood mononuclear cells (PBMCs), taken before the second cycle of nivolumab. The DNA of the CDR3 is TGTGCCAGCAGTCTACGGGGGGGGGCGACAGATACGCAGTATTTT. The encoded protein is CASSLRGGATDTQYF.